This is a list of T cell receptor beta chains from one sample in a study of blood T cells in healthy people across ages. MiXCR was run by TCRdb on the 5' RACE reads, yielding one entry per CDR3 protein. The profile shows fewer than 800,000 distinct CDR3 sequences, around half of them singletons. Sequencing input: blood. The source of these receptors is an older woman in good health. Each CDR3 is given with its conserved first and last residue. D genes are given only for firm matches.

d_call: .; v_call: TRBV29-1; j_call: TRBJ2-2; cdr3_aa: CSALTGNTGELFF
d_call: .; v_call: TRBV7-9; j_call: TRBJ2-5; cdr3_aa: CASSSLVGKETQYF
d_call: .; v_call: TRBV20-1; j_call: TRBJ2-3; cdr3_aa: CSARGLGDTQYF
d_call: .; v_call: TRBV7-9; j_call: TRBJ2-5; cdr3_aa: CASSLRSPQETQYF
d_call: .; v_call: TRBV6-2/TRBV6-3; j_call: TRBJ1-1; cdr3_aa: CASSYLGEAFF
d_call: TRBD2; v_call: TRBV24-1; j_call: TRBJ2-3; cdr3_aa: CATSEGGREYTDTQYF
d_call: .; v_call: TRBV27; j_call: TRBJ2-5; cdr3_aa: CASSLSPLDRNQETQYF
d_call: TRBD1; v_call: TRBV20-1; j_call: TRBJ2-1; cdr3_aa: CSAAGTGGIDEQFF
d_call: .; v_call: TRBV20-1; j_call: TRBJ2-7; cdr3_aa: CSADLGEYEQYF
d_call: .; v_call: TRBV28; j_call: TRBJ2-7; cdr3_aa: CASQTGPSYGQYF